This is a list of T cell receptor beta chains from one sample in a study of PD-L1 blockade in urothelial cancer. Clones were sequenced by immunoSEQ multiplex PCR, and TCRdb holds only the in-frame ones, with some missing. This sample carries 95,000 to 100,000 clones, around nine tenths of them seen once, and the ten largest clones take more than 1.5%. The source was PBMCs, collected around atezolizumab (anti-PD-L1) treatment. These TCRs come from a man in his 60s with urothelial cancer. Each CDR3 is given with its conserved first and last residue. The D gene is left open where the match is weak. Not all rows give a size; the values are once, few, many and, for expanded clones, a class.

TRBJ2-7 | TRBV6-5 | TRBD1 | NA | CASSYGQGRYEQYF | TGTGCCAGCAGTTACGGACAGGGAAGGTACGAGCAGTACTTC
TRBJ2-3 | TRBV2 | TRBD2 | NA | CASSLGSGSTDTQYF | TGTGCCAGCAGTCTCGGTAGCGGGAGTACAGATACGCAGTATTTT
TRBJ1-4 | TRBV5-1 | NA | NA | CASSWTGGTNEKLFF | TGCGCCAGCAGCTGGACGGGGGGAACTAATGAAAAACTGTTTTTT
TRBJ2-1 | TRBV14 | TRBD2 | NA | CASSPPIGLAGADEQFF | TGTGCCAGCAGCCCACCAATAGGACTAGCGGGAGCAGATGAGCAGTTCTTC
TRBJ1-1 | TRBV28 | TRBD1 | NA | CASSPRTGEVNTEAFF | TGTGCCAGCAGTCCCCGGACAGGGGAGGTGAACACTGAAGCTTTCTTT
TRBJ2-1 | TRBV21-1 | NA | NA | CASSKALAHARDEQFF | TGTGCCAGCAGCAAAGCGCTGGCTCACGCGCGGGATGAGCAGTTCTTC
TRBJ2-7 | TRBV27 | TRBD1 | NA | CASSYRGYSYEQYF | TGTGCCAGCAGTTACAGGGGGTACTCCTACGAGCAGTACTTC
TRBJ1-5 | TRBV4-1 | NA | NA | CASSQEQGAYQPQHF | TGCGCCAGCAGCCAGGAACAGGGAGCTTATCAGCCCCAGCATTTT
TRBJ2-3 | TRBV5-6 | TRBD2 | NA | CASSLVLGGTLTDTQYF | TGTGCCAGCAGCTTGGTCCTGGGGGGGACCCTGACAGATACGCAGTATTTT
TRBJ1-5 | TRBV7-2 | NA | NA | CASSSTGPGNQPQHF | TGTGCCAGCAGCTCTACAGGCCCTGGCAATCAGCCCCAGCATTTT
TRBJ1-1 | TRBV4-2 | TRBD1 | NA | CASSLQQGVNTEAFF | TGTGCCAGCAGCCTACAACAGGGGGTGAACACTGAAGCTTTCTTT
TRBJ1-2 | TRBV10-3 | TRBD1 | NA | CATNKDREGDGYTF | TGTGCCACTAATAAAGACAGGGAAGGTGATGGCTACACCTTC
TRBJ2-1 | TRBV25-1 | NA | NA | CASSPLEHRTEQFF | TGTGCCAGCAGTCCGCTGGAACACAGGACCGAGCAGTTCTTC
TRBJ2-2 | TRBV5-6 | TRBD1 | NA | CASSPRHLGQGAKTGELFF | TGTGCCAGCAGCCCACGACACCTAGGACAGGGGGCAAAGACCGGGGAGCTGTTTTTT
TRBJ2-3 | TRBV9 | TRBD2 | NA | CASSVVGEGTDTQYF | TGTGCCAGCAGCGTAGTGGGGGAGGGTACAGATACGCAGTATTTT
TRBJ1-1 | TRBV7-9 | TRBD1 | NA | CASSSIQGTGGWSWTEAFF | TGTGCCAGCAGCTCCATCCAAGGGACAGGGGGCTGGTCGTGGACTGAAGCTTTCTTT
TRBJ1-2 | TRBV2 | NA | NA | CASSTARRSNYGYTF | TGTGCCAGCAGCACCGCTCGGAGGTCTAACTATGGCTACACCTTC
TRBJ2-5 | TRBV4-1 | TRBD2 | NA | CASSHQWGGETQYF | TGCGCCAGCAGCCACCAGTGGGGAGGGGAGACCCAGTACTTC
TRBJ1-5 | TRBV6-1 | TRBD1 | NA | CASSQDRGAGQPQHF | TGTGCCAGCAGCCAAGACAGGGGCGCGGGTCAGCCCCAGCATTTT
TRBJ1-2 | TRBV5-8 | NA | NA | CASSTANRAWSGYTF | TGTGCCAGCAGCACGGCGAACAGGGCCTGGAGTGGCTACACCTTC
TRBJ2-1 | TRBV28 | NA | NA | CASSTGTISYNEQFF | TGTGCCAGCAGCACTGGGACAATCTCCTACAATGAGCAGTTCTTC
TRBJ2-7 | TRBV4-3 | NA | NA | CASSQGGGYEQYF | TGCGCCAGCAGCCAAGGAGGGGGCTACGAGCAGTACTTC
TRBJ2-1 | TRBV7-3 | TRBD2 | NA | CASSLWSGDNEQFF | TGTGCCAGCAGCTTATGGAGCGGGGACAATGAGCAGTTCTTC
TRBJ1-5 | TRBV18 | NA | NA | CASSPGEGGNQPQHF | TGTGCCAGCTCACCAGGGGAAGGGGGCAATCAGCCCCAGCATTTT
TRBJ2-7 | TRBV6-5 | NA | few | CASSFSGTSPYEQYF | TGTGCCAGCAGTTTTTCGGGGACTTCCCCCTACGAGCAGTACTTC
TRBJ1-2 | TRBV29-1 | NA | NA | CSASGGGTRASYGYTF | TGCAGCGCCTCCGGTGGTGGGACTAGAGCCAGCTATGGCTACACCTTC
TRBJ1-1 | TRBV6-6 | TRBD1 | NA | CASSPRTGVGIEAFF | TGTGCCAGCAGTCCCCGGACAGGAGTGGGCATTGAAGCTTTCTTT
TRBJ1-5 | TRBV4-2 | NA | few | CASSLEEGGNQPQHF | TGTGCCAGCAGCCTCGAAGAGGGGGGCAATCAGCCCCAGCATTTT
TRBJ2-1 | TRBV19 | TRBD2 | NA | CASSLGLAGDNEQFF | TGTGCCAGTAGTCTCGGACTAGCGGGTGACAATGAGCAGTTCTTC